Listed here are 10 T cell receptor beta chains from one sample, sequenced in a study of blood T cells in healthy people across ages. Alongside a J-beta primer mix, a sample-barcoded 5' primer served in a second PCR lasting roughly 7 to 11 cycles. From the 5' RACE reads, TCRdb called clonotypes with MiXCR, one entry per CDR3 protein. This table has hundreds of thousands of distinct CDR3 sequences, approximately 49% appearing once. Input material: blood. These TCRs come from a woman in her sixties in good health.

This rearrangement joins TRBV4-1 to TRBJ2-6; no clear D gene. Germline CDR1 is MGHRA and CDR2 is YSYEKL. The CDR3 is 18 residues long. Trimming stripped 0 bases from V and 0 bases from J, with 12 bases between. The CDR3: CASSQEGSLPSGANVLTF. The DNA of the CDR3 is TGCGCCAGCAGCCAAGAGGGCAGCCTACCCTCTGGGGCCAACGTCCTGACTTTC.

This chain uses TRBV7-2 with TRBJ2-4, with D tentatively TRBD2 (5 bases). This CDR3 spans 13 amino acids. Trimming took off 5 bases at V and 10 bases at J, with 15 bases between the two ends. In germline, CDR1 is SGHTA, CDR2 FQGNSA. CDR3 residues: CASSRDSAKIQYF. CDR3 nucleotide sequence: TGTGCCAGCAGCCGTGATAGCGCAAAAATTCAGTACTTC.

The chain combines TRBV5-8 with TRBJ2-7; D remains ambiguous. CDR3 length: 13 amino acids. V lost 4 bases and J lost 1, with 9 bases in between. From germline, CDR1 is SGHTS and CDR2 YDEGEE. CDR3 in DNA: TGTGCCAGCAGCAATGGATATTCCTACGAGCAGTACTTC. It translates to CASSNGYSYEQYF. Full variable domain (rest looked up from reference TRBV5-8 and TRBJ2-7): EAGVTQSPTHLIKTRGQQATLRCSPISGHTSVYWYQQALGLGLQFLLWYDEGEERNRGNFPPRFSGRQFPNYSSELNVNALELEDSALYLCASSNGYSYEQYFGPGTRLTVT.

V and J are TRBV4-2 and TRBJ2-1; the D call may be TRBD1 or TRBD2 (5 bases each). The CDR3 contains 13 residues. Germline CDR1 and CDR2: LGHNA and YNFKEQ. Deletions cut 3 bases from V and 10 bases from J, with 13 bases between. CDR3 nucleotide sequence: TGTGCCAGCAGCCAGAACCGGGGCAACGAGCAGTTCTTC. Translation: CASSQNRGNEQFF.

The V call is TRBV7-3, the J call TRBJ2-1, with unresolved D. Between the trimmed V and J ends, which lost 5 bases and 9 bases, there was a span of 11 bases. CDR3 length: 12 residues. Germline values: CDR1 SGHTA, CDR2 FQGTGA. CDR3 residues: CASSQTQREQFF. The CDR3 DNA is TGTGCCAGCAGCCAAACCCAGCGTGAGCAGTTCTTC.

The J gene is TRBJ1-6, the V gene TRBV6-1; 8 bases map to TRBD1. The germline CDR1 and CDR2 sequences are MNHNS and SASEGT. V was clipped by 6 bases and J by 0 bases; unmatched bases: 10. The CDR3 spans 18 residues. The CDR3 sequence: CASRRAGTGSSYNSPLHF. In DNA form, the CDR3 reads TGTGCCAGCAGACGGGCCGGGACAGGAAGCTCCTATAATTCACCCCTCCACTTT.

This clonotype has only a few counts. This sequence joins TRBV7-8 and TRBJ1-2; D gene ambiguous. V lost 4 bases and J lost 1, with 13 bases in between. The CDR3 runs to 15 residues. Germline V gene sequence: CDR1 SGHVS, CDR2 FQNEAQ. The CDR3 loop reads CASSSEFTINYGYTF. DNA of the CDR3: TGTGCCAGCAGCTCAGAGTTCACAATTAACTATGGCTACACCTTC.

This chain links TRBV2 with TRBJ2-5; D call uncertain. The V gene lost 5 bases and the J gene lost 2 bases, with 9 bases spanning the gap. Looked up from germline, CDR1 is SNHLY and CDR2 is FYNNEI. The CDR3 runs to 13 residues. CDR3 protein: CASSRLEQETQYF. The CDR3 DNA reads as TGTGCCAGCAGTCGACTGGAACAAGAGACCCAGTACTTC. Looking up the rest from reference TRBV2 and TRBJ2-5 gives the full variable domain: EPEVTQTPSHQVTQMGQEVILRCVPISNHLYFYWYRQILGQKVEFLVSFYNNEISEKSEIFDDQFSVERPDGSNFTLKIRSTKLEDSAMYFCASSRLEQETQYFGPGTRLLVL.

The chain recombines TRBV20-1 with TRBJ2-2; 8 bases map to TRBD1. Germline lookup yields CDR1 DFQATT and CDR2 SNEGSKA (reference sequence). This CDR3 has 14 residues. The V gene end was trimmed by 0 bases and the J gene end by 5 bases; junction bases not matched to a gene: 2. This chain's CDR3 is CSARERQGTGELFF. As DNA, the CDR3 is TGCAGTGCTAGAGAACGACAGGGGACCGGGGAGCTGTTTTTT.

This clonotype was recorded a few times. The rearrangement links TRBV5-1 to TRBJ2-3; 9 bases align to TRBD2. After removal of 4 bases from V and 0 bases from J, the junction contained 12 bases not matched to a gene. Germline loops: CDR1 SGHRS, CDR2 YFSETQ. This CDR3 contains 18 residues. The CDR3 nucleotides are TGCGCCAGCAGCCTCCATAGACTAGCGGAACCTAGCACAGATACGCAGTATTTT. This sequence encodes CASSLHRLAEPSTDTQYF.